The T cell receptor (beta chain) described here comes from a study of blood T cell repertoires in COVID-19. TCRdb's table, derived via immunoSEQ multiplex PCR, lists solely in-frame clones and lacks some. The profile shows about 330,000 clones, roughly nine tenths of them singletons. The CDR3 runs 17 residues. Deletions cut 5 bases from V and 5 bases from J, with 24 bases between. Germline lookup yields CDR1 SGHTA and CDR2 FQGNSA. This study enrolled people aged 18 to 89 from approximately 24 US geographic areas. This sequence originates from a woman aged 30 to 39 who had recovered from COVID-19. This chain joins TRBV7-2 and TRBJ2-5; perhaps TRBD1 as D (6 bases). The sample comprised PBMCs or T cells enriched from blood (not recorded which). CDR3 protein: CASSRRGGRISLETQYF. Written as DNA, the CDR3 is TGTGCCAGCAGCCGCAGGGGTGGGCGGATATCCCTGGAGACCCAGTACTTC.